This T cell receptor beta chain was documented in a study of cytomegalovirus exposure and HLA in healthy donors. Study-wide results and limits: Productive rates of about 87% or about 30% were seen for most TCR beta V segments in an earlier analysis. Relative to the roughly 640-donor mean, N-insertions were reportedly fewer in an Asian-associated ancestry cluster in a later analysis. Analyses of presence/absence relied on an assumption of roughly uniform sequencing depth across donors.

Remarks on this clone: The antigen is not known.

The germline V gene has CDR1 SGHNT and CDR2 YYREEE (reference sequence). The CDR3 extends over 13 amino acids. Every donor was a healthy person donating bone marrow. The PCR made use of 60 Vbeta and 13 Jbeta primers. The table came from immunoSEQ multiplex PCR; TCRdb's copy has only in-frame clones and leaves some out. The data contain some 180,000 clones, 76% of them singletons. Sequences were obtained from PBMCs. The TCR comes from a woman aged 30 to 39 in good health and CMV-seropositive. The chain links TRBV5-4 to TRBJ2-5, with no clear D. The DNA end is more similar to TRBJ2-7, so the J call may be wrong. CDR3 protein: CASSALLNHEQYF. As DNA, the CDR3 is TGTGCCAGCAGCGCGCTTCTGAACCACGAGCAGTACTTC.